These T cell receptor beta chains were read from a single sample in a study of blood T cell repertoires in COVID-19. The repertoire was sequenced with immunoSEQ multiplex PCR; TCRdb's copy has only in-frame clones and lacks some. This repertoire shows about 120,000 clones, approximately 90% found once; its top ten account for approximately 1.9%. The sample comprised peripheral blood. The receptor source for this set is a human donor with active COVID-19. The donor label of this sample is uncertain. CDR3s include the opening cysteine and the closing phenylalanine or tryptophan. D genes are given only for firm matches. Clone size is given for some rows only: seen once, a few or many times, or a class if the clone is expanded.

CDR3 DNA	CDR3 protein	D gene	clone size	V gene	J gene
TGTGCCAGTAGTATGGGCAGGGCTGGCTACACCTTC	CASSMGRAGYTF	.	.	TRBV19	TRBJ1-2
TGTGCCAGCAGTTACTCGGACAGGGCTGGCTACACCTTC	CASSYSDRAGYTF	TRBD1	.	TRBV6-2/TRBV6-3	TRBJ1-2
TGTGCCAGCAACCCAAGACAGGATCTCCAAGAGACCCAGTACTTC	CASNPRQDLQETQYF	.	once	TRBV28	TRBJ2-5
TGTGCCAGCAGCGTAAGCGGCGGCACCCCCCCCTACAATGAGCAGTTCTTC	CASSVSGGTPPYNEQFF	.	.	TRBV9	TRBJ2-1
TGTGCCAGCAGCTTGGCTCCCGGGGTTATCACAGATACGCAGTATTTT	CASSLAPGVITDTQYF	.	once	TRBV5-8	TRBJ2-3
TGTGCCAGCAGCCACACCGACAGGGGGCCGAGCACCGGGGAGCTGTTTTTT	CASSHTDRGPSTGELFF	TRBD1	.	TRBV7-8	TRBJ2-2
TGTGCCAGTAGGGAGACAGGGGGAAACACCGGGGAGCTGTTTTTT	CASRETGGNTGELFF	TRBD1	.	TRBV19	TRBJ2-2
TGTGCCAGCAGACCGCGCCGCAAGAACACTGAAGCTTTCTTT	CASRPRRKNTEAFF	.	.	TRBV6-5	TRBJ1-1
TGTGCCTGGAGCGGGGGGCCGAACACTGAAGCTTTCTTT	CAWSGGPNTEAFF	.	.	TRBV30	TRBJ1-1
TGTGCCAGCAGCTTCGGACTAGCGGGCACCTACGAGCAGTACTTC	CASSFGLAGTYEQYF	TRBD2	.	TRBV11-2	TRBJ2-7
TGCGCCAGCAGCCGGGACTTGAGCTCCTACGAGCAGTACTTC	CASSRDLSSYEQYF	.	.	TRBV10-1	TRBJ2-7
TGTGCCAGCAGTCACCCCGGGACAGGGAGCCAGCCCCAGCATTTT	CASSHPGTGSQPQHF	TRBD1	.	TRBV28	TRBJ1-5
TGTGCCAGCAGCCCCCTGGGGGCTTCCGAGCAGTACTTC	CASSPLGASEQYF	.	.	TRBV5-6	TRBJ2-7
TGTGCCAGCAGCATGTATAACAGCTACGAGCAGTACTTC	CASSMYNSYEQYF	.	.	TRBV7-9	TRBJ2-7
TGTGCCTGGAGTGACAGGGATGGCTACACCTTC	CAWSDRDGYTF	.	few	TRBV30	TRBJ1-2
TGTGCCAGCAGCTTGGGTCACGGGGGGCGCTTAGGTCAGCCCCAGCATTTT	CASSLGHGGRLGQPQHF	.	.	TRBV5-6	TRBJ1-5
TGCGCCAGCAGTGAGTCGACAGGTTCTCCCTACGAGCAGTACTTC	CASSESTGSPYEQYF	.	.	TRBV10-2	TRBJ2-7
TGTGCCAGCAGCTTCGGGGGGAGCACTGAAGCTTTCTTT	CASSFGGSTEAFF	.	.	TRBV7-3	TRBJ1-1
TGTGCCAGCAGCTCGGACAGGGAGAACGAGCAGTACTTC	CASSSDRENEQYF	TRBD1	.	TRBV5-4	TRBJ2-7
TGTGCCAGCAGTTCACTAGCGGGGGTCCCTCTCTATGAGCAGTTCTTC	CASSSLAGVPLYEQFF	TRBD2	.	TRBV6-2/TRBV6-3	TRBJ2-1
TGTGCCAGTAGCCACGGGACAGGGAGGAATGAGCAGTTCTTC	CASSHGTGRNEQFF	TRBD1	.	TRBV19	TRBJ2-1
TGTGCCAGCAGCTTGCAGCGGGGGGGGTCCTCCTACGAGCAGTACTTC	CASSLQRGGSSYEQYF	TRBD2	once	TRBV5-6	TRBJ2-7
TGTGCCAGCAGTTTTGGACAGGGTTCCTACAATGAGCAGTTCTTC	CASSFGQGSYNEQFF	TRBD1	once	TRBV2	TRBJ2-1
TGCGCCAGCAGCCCCAGGACAGACCTGGGGGGGGCGGGGCAAGAGACCCAGTACTTC	CASSPRTDLGGAGQETQYF	.	once	TRBV5-1	TRBJ2-5
TGTGCCAGCAGTTACGATGATGACATAGACCAGCCCCAGCATTTT	CASSYDDDIDQPQHF	.	.	TRBV6-2/TRBV6-3	TRBJ1-5
TGTGCCAGTAGTATTTCGGGGGGATCAGCCGATGAGCAGTTCTTC	CASSISGGSADEQFF	TRBD2	.	TRBV19	TRBJ2-1
TGTGCCAGCAGCTTAAATTCCGTCGGAGGCGGCCCCAACACTGAAGCTTTCTTT	CASSLNSVGGGPNTEAFF	.	few	TRBV7-8	TRBJ1-1
TGTGCCAGCAGCCCTCGACAGGGGGCTGGCTACACCTTC	CASSPRQGAGYTF	TRBD1	.	TRBV7-9	TRBJ1-2
TGTGCCAGCAGTTACGACAGGGTCTACGGCTACACCTTC	CASSYDRVYGYTF	TRBD1	.	TRBV6-2/TRBV6-3	TRBJ1-2
TGTGCCTGGAGTCTACAGGTTGGCTATGGCTACACCTTC	CAWSLQVGYGYTF	.	.	TRBV30	TRBJ1-2
TGTGCCAGCAGCTCCGGGGTTAACTATGGCTACACCTTC	CASSSGVNYGYTF	.	.	TRBV27	TRBJ1-2
TGTGCCAGCACATTGGGGACAGGCGGAAACACCATATATTTT	CASTLGTGGNTIYF	TRBD1	.	TRBV11-3	TRBJ1-3
TGTGCCAGCAGCCAAGATAGGCGGGACAGAGACACCGGGGAGCTGTTTTTT	CASSQDRRDRDTGELFF	.	.	TRBV4-2	TRBJ2-2
TGTGCCAGCAGTGCCCAGACAGTCACAGATACGCAGTATTTT	CASSAQTVTDTQYF	.	.	TRBV27	TRBJ2-3
TGTGCCAGCAGCGCCTCGACAGGATTGAACACTGAAGCTTTCTTT	CASSASTGLNTEAFF	.	.	TRBV9	TRBJ1-1
TGCGCCAGCAGCTTGAGTACTAAGAACACCGGGGAGCTGTTTTTT	CASSLSTKNTGELFF	.	.	TRBV5-1	TRBJ2-2
TGTGCCAGCAGTGAATATATATCGGGACAGGACTACACCTTC	CASSEYISGQDYTF	TRBD1	.	TRBV25-1	TRBJ1-2
TGTGCCAGCAGCAGACTAGCAGACTCCTACGAGCAGTACTTC	CASSRLADSYEQYF	TRBD2	.	TRBV9	TRBJ2-7
TGTGCCAGCAGCCCAGGGAAGAACACCGGGGAGCTGTTTTTT	CASSPGKNTGELFF	.	.	TRBV3-1/TRBV3-2	TRBJ2-2
TGTGCCAGCAGAGAGACAAGCGGGGTTGAGCAGTTCTTC	CASRETSGVEQFF	TRBD2	.	TRBV7-8	TRBJ2-1
TGTGCCAGCAGTTACTCGAGTCGCAATCAGCCCCAGCATTTT	CASSYSSRNQPQHF	.	.	TRBV6-2/TRBV6-3	TRBJ1-5
TGCAGTGTAACAGGGGACACTGAAGCTTTCTTT	CSVTGDTEAFF	TRBD1	.	TRBV20-1	TRBJ1-1
TGTGCCAGCAGCTTACTTGGAGACGTCGGGGGGCAGCCCCAGCATTTT	CASSLLGDVGGQPQHF	.	.	TRBV7-2	TRBJ1-5
TGTGCCAGTAGCAGATCCGGGACAGGGGGTCACGAGCAGTACTTC	CASSRSGTGGHEQYF	TRBD1	.	TRBV19	TRBJ2-7
TGCGCCAGCAGCCGCCATATAGCGGGCGAGCAGTTCTTC	CASSRHIAGEQFF	TRBD2	few	TRBV4-3	TRBJ2-1
TGTGCCAGCAGCCAAGTTTCGGGGACAGAGCAGTTCTTC	CASSQVSGTEQFF	.	.	TRBV3-1/TRBV3-2	TRBJ2-1
TGTGCCAGCTCACCAAGGCAGGGGATAGGTGAGCAGTTCTTC	CASSPRQGIGEQFF	.	.	TRBV18	TRBJ2-1
TGCGCCAGCAGCCGCGATTTCCTAGTACCCTACAATGAGCAGTTCTTC	CASSRDFLVPYNEQFF	.	once	TRBV4-3	TRBJ2-1
TGTGCCAGTGGGCTGCGGGGCTTGTCAAACACCATATATTTT	CASGLRGLSNTIYF	.	.	TRBV2	TRBJ1-3
TGTGCCAGCAGCGTACATAGCTCCAGCTCCTACGAGCAGTACTTC	CASSVHSSSSYEQYF	.	.	TRBV9	TRBJ2-7
TGTGCCAGTAGTATACAGGGTTACACCGGGGAGCTGTTTTTT	CASSIQGYTGELFF	.	.	TRBV19	TRBJ2-2
TGTGCCAGCAGCCCCGGAGACAGGGGGCCGAGTGAAGCTTTCTTT	CASSPGDRGPSEAFF	TRBD1	.	TRBV7-9	TRBJ1-1
TGTGCCAGCAGCCCAGGAAGCGGGAGGGGGGAGACCCAGTACTTC	CASSPGSGRGETQYF	TRBD2	.	TRBV9	TRBJ2-5
TGTGCCAGCAGCCTTACCCTGAGTTCGGGCTACACCTTC	CASSLTLSSGYTF	.	.	TRBV28	TRBJ1-2